This TCR beta chain was obtained from a study of cytotoxic CD8 clonotypes in ibrutinib-treated CLL. The ends were cut back, 1 base at V and 4 bases at J, with 11 bases in the middle. CDR1 and CDR2 from the germline V gene are GTSNPN and SVGIG (reference sequence). This CDR3 has 13 amino acids. TCRdb keeps only in-frame clones here, not all; method: immunoSEQ multiplex PCR. The sample has more than 85,000 clones, 70% to 85% seen once; the top ten hold about 29%. Study findings and constraints: The study found clonality rose at ibrutinib response, then fell toward baseline at progression.

Notes on this clone: What it recognizes is unknown.

Cryopreserved PBMCs yielded approximately 2.2 micrograms of genomic DNA for TCR beta libraries. The source of this sequence is a human donor with chronic lymphocytic leukemia. The V gene is TRBV30, the J gene TRBJ2-7, with D perhaps matching TRBD2 (5 bases). The sequencing here drew on PBMCs, taken after 12 months of ibrutinib treatment. The DNA of the CDR3 is TGTGCCTGGAGTGGGTTAGCGACGTACGAGCAGTACTTC. Translated: CAWSGLATYEQYF.